Below, 25 T cell receptor beta chains from the same sample are listed, as sequenced in a study of blood T cell repertoires in COVID-19. Assay: immunoSEQ multiplex PCR; the TCRdb copy retains only in-frame clones and omits some. The data show more than 150,000 clones, around four fifths seen once. Sequencing was carried out using PBMCs or T cells enriched from blood (not recorded which). The receptors were gathered from a woman in her 50s who had recovered from COVID-19.

V and J are TRBV7-2 and TRBJ2-7, with TRBD2 matching 7 bases. The junction had 4 bases not matched to a gene; V was cut back by 1 base and J by 1 base. The CDR3 extends over 15 amino acids. The germline gives CDR1 SGHTA, CDR2 FQGNSA. Written as DNA, the CDR3 is TGTGCCAGCAGCTTAGGAGCGGGGCTATCCTACGAGCAGTACTTC. Translated: CASSLGAGLSYEQYF.

This chain connects TRBV2 to TRBJ2-1, with TRBD2 matching 12 bases. Losses at the gene ends were 4 bases for V and 5 bases for J; bases not matched to a gene: 6. This CDR3 region has 16 residues. Germline CDR1 and CDR2: SNHLY and FYNNEI. The CDR3 is CASSGLAGVGHNEQFF. DNA of the CDR3: TGTGCCAGCAGTGGACTAGCGGGAGTAGGGCACAATGAGCAGTTCTTC.

The J gene is TRBJ2-7, the V gene TRBV18; D unclear. CDR1 is KGHSH, CDR2 LQKENI, per germline. The CDR3 extends over 12 amino acids. Trimming shortened V by 3 bases and J by 5 bases, and 8 bases separated the two germline ends. This CDR3 reads CASSPIPHEQYF. The CDR3 nucleotides are TGTGCCAGCTCACCTATCCCCCACGAGCAGTACTTC.

The rearrangement joins TRBV3-1 (or the pseudogene TRBV3-2) to TRBJ2-1; 9 positions agree with TRBD2. V shed 3 bases, J shed 9 bases, and the junction held 9 bases outside the gene matches. Germline CDR1 LGHDT, CDR2 YNNKEL (reference sequence). The CDR3 extends over 15 amino acids. The CDR3 bases are TGTGCCAGCAGCCAGTGGGGCGGGAGGGCTGCTGAGCAGTTCTTC. This encodes CASSQWGGRAAEQFF.

The genes are TRBV2 and TRBJ1-2; possibly TRBD1 for D (6 bases). CDR3 length: 13 residues. Germline assignment: CDR1 SNHLY and CDR2 FYNNEI. CDR3: CATQGQPPDGYTF. CDR3 nucleotide sequence: TGTGCGACGCAGGGACAACCCCCTGATGGCTACACCTTC.

This CDR3 reads CASSQAGGGNTIYF. DNA of the CDR3: TGTGCCAGCAGCCAAGCGGGGGGAGGAAACACCATATATTTT. V is TRBV3-1 (or the pseudogene TRBV3-2) and J is TRBJ1-3; D is perhaps TRBD1 (5 bases). Trimming shortened V by 1 base and J by 4 bases, and 8 bases separated the two germline ends. The CDR3 runs to 14 residues. Germline V gene lookup returns CDR1 LGHDT and CDR2 YNNKEL (reference sequence).

This chain links TRBV24-1 with TRBJ2-3, with D maybe TRBD2 (5 bases). This CDR3 has 14 amino acids. In germline, CDR1 is KGHDR, CDR2 SFDVKD. V lost 6 bases and J lost 4, with 13 bases in between. The CDR3 bases are TGTGCCACCAGTCATCCCGGGATGGCAGATACGCAGTATTTT. Translation gives CATSHPGMADTQYF.

This chain joins TRBV10-3 and TRBJ2-5; the match to TRBD1 covers 8 bases. CDR3 size: 14 residues. The trim removed 3 bases at V and 5 bases at J, leaving 5 bases unmatched. Germline V CDR1 and CDR2: ENHRY, SYGVKD. CDR3 nucleotides: TGTGCCATCAGTGACGGGCAGGGGGCGGAGACCCAGTACTTC. Protein sequence: CAISDGQGAETQYF.

V is TRBV7-8 and J is TRBJ2-3; D call uncertain. The germline V gene encodes CDR1 SGHVS and CDR2 FQNEAQ. CDR3 size: 12 residues. The ends were cut back, 7 bases at V and 4 bases at J, with 9 bases in the middle. The CDR3 here is CASTRGADTQYF. The DNA for the CDR3 is TGTGCCAGCACCCGAGGAGCAGATACGCAGTATTTT. Variable domain in full (rest from reference TRBV7-8 and TRBJ2-3): GAGVSQSPRYKVAKRGQDVALRCDPISGHVSLFWYQQALGQGPEFLTYFQNEAQLDKSGLPSDRFFAERPEGSVSTLKIQRTQQEDSAVYLCASTRGADTQYFGPGTRLTVL.

The table lists this clone with a count of one. The J gene is TRBJ2-1, the V gene TRBV7-3, with 11 bases identical to TRBD1. The CDR3 spans 16 residues. Germline CDR1 reads SGHTA; CDR2 reads FQGTGA. Trimming took 4 bases from V and 8 from J; bases not matched to a gene: 10. The CDR3 DNA is TGTGCCAGCAGCTGGACTGGACAGGGGGCGGGATATGAGCAGTTCTTC. It codes for CASSWTGQGAGYEQFF.

The rearrangement joins TRBV5-1 to TRBJ2-1, with no clear D. The germline gives CDR1 SGHRS, CDR2 YFSETQ. The germline V and J ends were trimmed by 0 bases and 0 bases, with 7 bases remaining between them. The length of the CDR3 is 15 residues. The CDR3 loop reads CASSLDAYSYNEQFF. The CDR3 DNA is TGCGCCAGCAGCTTGGACGCCTACTCCTACAATGAGCAGTTCTTC.

The genes are TRBV6-5 and TRBJ1-2, with TRBD1 matching over 7 bases. This CDR3 has 13 residues. CDR1 and CDR2 from the germline V gene are MNHEY and SVGAGI. V gave up 6 bases and J gave up 12 bases; unmatched junction bases: 13. For the CDR3, the DNA is TGTGCCAGCAGGGCAACCGGGACAGTCGTTGACACCTTC. Encoded protein: CASRATGTVVDTF.

This chain joins TRBV29-1 and TRBJ1-2, with D perhaps TRBD1 (6 bases). The CDR3 covers 14 residues. Germline CDR1 reads SQVTM; CDR2 reads ANQGSEA. The V gene lost 7 bases and the J gene lost 0 bases, with 15 bases spanning the gap. CDR3 protein: CSARVGGPNYGYTF. The CDR3 DNA follows: TGCAGCGCCCGGGTCGGGGGGCCTAACTATGGCTACACCTTC.

The rearrangement joins TRBV4-1 to TRBJ2-1; TRBD2 matches 7 bases. The germline CDR1 and CDR2 sequences are MGHRA and YSYEKL. The CDR3 contains 16 residues. V shed 3 bases, J shed 0 bases, and the junction held 5 bases outside the gene matches. The DNA for the CDR3 is TGCGCCAGCAGCCAGGCTAGCGGCCGCTCCTACAATGAGCAGTTCTTC. Translation: CASSQASGRSYNEQFF.

The chain links TRBV5-1 to TRBJ2-1; 8 nucleotides align to TRBD2. CDR1 is SGHRS and CDR2 is YFSETQ in the germline V gene. The CDR3 runs 15 residues. After removal of 0 bases from V and 6 bases from J, the junction contained 5 bases not matched to a gene. CDR3: CASSLAGGPGNEQFF. Here the CDR3 DNA reads TGCGCCAGCAGCTTGGCGGGAGGGCCCGGCAATGAGCAGTTCTTC.

The rearrangement uses TRBV28 and TRBJ2-3; 9 nucleotides align to TRBD1. CDR1 and CDR2 from the germline V gene are MDHEN and SYDVKM. V dropped 3 bases and J dropped 8; count of bases not matched to a gene: 12. The CDR3 has 16 residues. CDR3 DNA sequence: TGTGCCAGCAGTTTCTCCCGGGACAGGGTTTATGGTACGCAGTATTTT. Encoded protein: CASSFSRDRVYGTQYF.

This clone was observed a single time. The CDR3, as DNA: TGTGCCAGCAGTACCAACGGGCCCGGACTCAATCAGCCCCAGCATTTT. It yields the protein CASSTNGPGLNQPQHF. This sequence joins TRBV28 and TRBJ1-5; D gene uncertain. V lost 5 bases, J lost 3 bases, and 17 bases lay in between. The germline V gene encodes CDR1 MDHEN and CDR2 SYDVKM. This CDR3 is 16 amino acids long.

J is TRBJ2-7 and V is TRBV28; 7 bases map to TRBD2. V was pared by 3 bases and J by 0 bases, with 8 bases of the junction left unmatched. Per the germline V gene, CDR1 is MDHEN and CDR2 is SYDVKM. The CDR3 contains 16 residues. In DNA form, the CDR3 reads TGTGCCAGCAGTTTCCCCCGGGGGGAGGACTCCTACGAGCAGTACTTC. This encodes CASSFPRGEDSYEQYF.

This chain links TRBV7-3 with TRBJ2-3; no clear D gene. The CDR3 extends over 14 amino acids. Germline V gene lookup returns CDR1 SGHTA and CDR2 FQGTGA. The V and J ends lost 3 bases and 4 bases respectively, with 11 bases between them. In DNA form, the CDR3 reads TGTGCCAGCAGCTTTCTCAGTTCCCCAGATACGCAGTATTTT. Encoded protein: CASSFLSSPDTQYF.

The chain has TRBV10-1 and TRBJ2-3; TRBD1 agrees at 10 bases. CDR1 and CDR2 (germline): WNHNN, SYGVQD (reference sequence). The CDR3 extends over 15 amino acids. The trim removed 5 bases at V and 6 bases at J, leaving 8 bases unmatched. CDR3 loop: CASSNPGQGMDTQYF. The CDR3 DNA reads as TGCGCCAGCAGTAACCCGGGACAGGGGATGGATACGCAGTATTTT.

The V call is TRBV27, the J call TRBJ2-7; D gene unclear. The CDR3 has 15 residues. Germline CDR1 is MNHEY and CDR2 is SMNVEV (reference sequence). The V gene lost 2 bases and the J gene lost 1 base, with 12 bases spanning the gap. In DNA form, the CDR3 reads TGTGCCAGCAGTTTAGCCCGCACGGTGTCCTACGAGCAGTACTTC. Translated, it gives CASSLARTVSYEQYF.

V and J are TRBV11-2 and TRBJ2-3, with D perhaps TRBD2 (7 bases). This CDR3 comprises 19 residues. CDR1 and CDR2 from the germline V gene are SGHAT and FQNNGV. The V end was cut by 0 bases, the J end by 1 base, with 20 bases between. The CDR3: CASSLEASRDGGRTDTQYF. CDR3 in DNA: TGTGCCAGCAGCTTAGAAGCTTCCCGGGACGGGGGGCGCACAGATACGCAGTATTTT.

The chain links TRBV5-8 to TRBJ2-4, with 7 bases matching TRBD2. The CDR3 length is 16 residues. After removal of 1 base from V and 5 bases from J, the junction contained 9 bases not matched to a gene. CDR1 SGHTS and CDR2 YDEGEE come from the germline V gene. The CDR3 sequence is CASSLSVRLAENIQYF. In DNA, the CDR3 is TGTGCCAGCAGCTTGTCTGTCCGGCTAGCGGAAAACATTCAGTACTTC. Looking up the rest from reference TRBV5-8 and TRBJ2-4 gives the full variable domain: EAGVTQSPTHLIKTRGQQATLRCSPISGHTSVYWYQQALGLGLQFLLWYDEGEERNRGNFPPRFSGRQFPNYSSELNVNALELEDSALYLCASSLSVRLAENIQYFGAGTRLSVL.

The chain uses TRBV7-8 and TRBJ1-2; TRBD1 is a possible D gene (6 bases). This CDR3 contains 15 residues. The V end was cut by 5 bases, the J end by 4 bases, with 17 bases between. Germline V gene sequence: CDR1 SGHVS, CDR2 FQNEAQ. CDR3 region: CASSPSGSDSYGYTF. In nucleotides, the CDR3 is TGTGCCAGCAGCCCCTCGGGGTCGGACAGCTATGGCTACACCTTC.

The genes are TRBV7-2 and TRBJ2-1; maybe TRBD1 (6 bases). V gave up 5 bases and J gave up 0 bases, with 14 bases separating them. The CDR3 length is 16 residues. CDR1 and CDR2 from the germline V gene are SGHTA and FQGNSA. The CDR3 sequence: CASSLRDKSSYNEQFF. The CDR3 nucleotides are TGTGCCAGCAGCCTCCGGGACAAAAGCTCCTACAATGAGCAGTTCTTC.